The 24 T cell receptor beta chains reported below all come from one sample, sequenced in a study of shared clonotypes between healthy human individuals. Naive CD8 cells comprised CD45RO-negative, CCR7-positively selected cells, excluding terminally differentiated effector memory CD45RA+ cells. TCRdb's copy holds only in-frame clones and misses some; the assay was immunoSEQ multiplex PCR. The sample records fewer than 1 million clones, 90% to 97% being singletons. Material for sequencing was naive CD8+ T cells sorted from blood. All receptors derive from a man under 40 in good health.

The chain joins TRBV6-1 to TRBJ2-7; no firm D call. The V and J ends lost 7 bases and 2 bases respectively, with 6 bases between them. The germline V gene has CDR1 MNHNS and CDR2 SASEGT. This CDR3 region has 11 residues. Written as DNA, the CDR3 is TGTGCCAGCACCCTCCCCTACGAGCAGTACTTC. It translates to CASTLPYEQYF.

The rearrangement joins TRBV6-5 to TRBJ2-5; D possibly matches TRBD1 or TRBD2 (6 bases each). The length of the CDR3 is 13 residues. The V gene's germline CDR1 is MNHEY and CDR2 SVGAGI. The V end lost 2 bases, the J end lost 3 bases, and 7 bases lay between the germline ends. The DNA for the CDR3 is TGTGCCAGCAGTTACAGGGGGGAAGAGACCCAGTACTTC. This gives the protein CASSYRGEETQYF.

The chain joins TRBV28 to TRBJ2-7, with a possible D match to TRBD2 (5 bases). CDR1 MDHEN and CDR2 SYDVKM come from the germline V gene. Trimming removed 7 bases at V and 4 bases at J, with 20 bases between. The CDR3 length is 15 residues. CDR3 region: CASTPGWGDKYEQYF. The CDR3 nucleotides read TGTGCCAGCACCCCCGGGTGGGGAGACAAGTACGAGCAGTACTTC.

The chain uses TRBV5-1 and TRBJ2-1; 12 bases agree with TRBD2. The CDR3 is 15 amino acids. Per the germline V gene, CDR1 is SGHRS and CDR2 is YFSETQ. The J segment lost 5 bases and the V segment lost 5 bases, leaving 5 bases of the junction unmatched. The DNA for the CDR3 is TGCGCCAGCAGGTGGACTAGCGGGATAAACAATGAGCAGTTCTTC. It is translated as CASRWTSGINNEQFF.

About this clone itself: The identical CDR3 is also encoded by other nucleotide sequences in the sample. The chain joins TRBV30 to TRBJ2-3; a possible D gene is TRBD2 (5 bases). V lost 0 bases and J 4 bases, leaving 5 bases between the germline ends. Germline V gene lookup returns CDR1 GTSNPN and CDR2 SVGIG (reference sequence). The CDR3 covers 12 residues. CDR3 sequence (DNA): TGTGCCTGGAGTGTGGGAGCAGATACGCAGTATTTT. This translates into CAWSVGADTQYF.

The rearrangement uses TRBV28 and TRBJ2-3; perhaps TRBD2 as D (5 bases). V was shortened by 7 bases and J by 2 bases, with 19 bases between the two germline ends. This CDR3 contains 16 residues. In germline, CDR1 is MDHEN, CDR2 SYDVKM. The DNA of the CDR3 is TGTGCCAGCAAACCCCCAGGCGGGCTAAACACAGATACGCAGTATTTT. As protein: CASKPPGGLNTDTQYF.

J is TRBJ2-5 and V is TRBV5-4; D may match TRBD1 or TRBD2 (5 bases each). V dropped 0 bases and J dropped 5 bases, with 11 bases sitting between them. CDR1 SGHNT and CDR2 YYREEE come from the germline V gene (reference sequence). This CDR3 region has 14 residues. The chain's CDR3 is CASSLVGDEETQYF. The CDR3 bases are TGTGCCAGCAGCTTGGTTGGGGACGAGGAGACCCAGTACTTC. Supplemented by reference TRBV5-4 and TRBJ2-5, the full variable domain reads ETGVTQSPTHLIKTRGQQVTLRCSSQSGHNTVSWYQQALGQGPQFIFQYYREEENGRGNFPPRFSGLQFPNYSSELNVNALELDDSALYLCASSLVGDEETQYFGPGTRLLVL.

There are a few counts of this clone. The CDR3 region is CSVGVEMNTEAFF. DNA of the CDR3: TGCAGCGTTGGGGTGGAAATGAACACTGAAGCTTTCTTT. The gene calls are TRBV29-1 and TRBJ1-1; D gene uncertain. Germline CDR1 SQVTM, CDR2 ANQGSEA. With 4 bases removed from V and 0 bases from J, the gap between germline ends came to 9 bases. The CDR3 contains 13 residues. The full variable domain, completed using reference TRBV29-1 and TRBJ1-1, is SAVISQKPSRDICQRGTSLTIQCQVDSQVTMMFWYRQQPGQSLTLIATANQGSEATYESGFVIDKFPISRPNLTFSTLTVSNMSPEDSSIYLCSVGVEMNTEAFFGQGTRLTVV.

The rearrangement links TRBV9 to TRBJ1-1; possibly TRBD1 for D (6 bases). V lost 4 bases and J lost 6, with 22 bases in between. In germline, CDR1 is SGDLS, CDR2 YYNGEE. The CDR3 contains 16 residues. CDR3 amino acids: CASSPYLAGGHAEAFF. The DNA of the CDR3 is TGTGCCAGCAGCCCCTATCTGGCGGGGGGGCACGCTGAAGCTTTCTTT.

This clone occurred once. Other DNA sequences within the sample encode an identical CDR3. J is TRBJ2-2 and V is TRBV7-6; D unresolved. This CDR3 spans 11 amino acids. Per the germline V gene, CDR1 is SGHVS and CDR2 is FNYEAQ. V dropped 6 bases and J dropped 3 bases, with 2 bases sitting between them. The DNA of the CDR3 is TGTGCCAGCAGTTACACCGGGGAGCTGTTTTTT. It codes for CASSYTGELFF.

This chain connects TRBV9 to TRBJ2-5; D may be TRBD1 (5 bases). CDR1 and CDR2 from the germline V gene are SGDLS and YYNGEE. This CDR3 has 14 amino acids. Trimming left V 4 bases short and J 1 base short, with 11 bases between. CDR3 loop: CASSLQGIQETQYF. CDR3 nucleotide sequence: TGTGCCAGCAGCCTCCAGGGTATCCAAGAGACCCAGTACTTC.

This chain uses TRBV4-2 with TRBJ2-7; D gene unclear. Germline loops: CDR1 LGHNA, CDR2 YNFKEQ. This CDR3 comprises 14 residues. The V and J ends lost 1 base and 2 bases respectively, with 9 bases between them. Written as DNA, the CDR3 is TGTGCCAGCAGCCAAGCGGAAAGCGCCTACGAGCAGTACTTC. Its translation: CASSQAESAYEQYF.

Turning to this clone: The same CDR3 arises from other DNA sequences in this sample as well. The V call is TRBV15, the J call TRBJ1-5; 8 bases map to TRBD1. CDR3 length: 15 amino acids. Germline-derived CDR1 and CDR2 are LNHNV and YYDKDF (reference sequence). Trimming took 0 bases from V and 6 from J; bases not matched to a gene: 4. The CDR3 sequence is CATSRDRGQGQPQHF. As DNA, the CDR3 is TGTGCCACCAGCAGAGATCGAGGACAGGGTCAGCCCCAGCATTTT.

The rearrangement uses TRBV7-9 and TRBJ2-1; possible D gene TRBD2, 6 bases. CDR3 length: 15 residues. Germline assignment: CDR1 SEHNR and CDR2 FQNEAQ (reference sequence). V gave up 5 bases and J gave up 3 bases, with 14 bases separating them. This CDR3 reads CASSRTSSHYNEQFF. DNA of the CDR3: TGTGCCAGCAGCCGAACTAGCTCCCACTACAATGAGCAGTTCTTC.

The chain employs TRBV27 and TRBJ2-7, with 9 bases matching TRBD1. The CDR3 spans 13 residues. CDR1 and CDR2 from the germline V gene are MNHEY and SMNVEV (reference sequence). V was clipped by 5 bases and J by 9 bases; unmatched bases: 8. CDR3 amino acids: CASSRDRDLGQYF. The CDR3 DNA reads TGTGCCAGCAGTAGGGACAGGGACCTCGGGCAGTACTTC.

The CDR3 DNA reads as TGTGCCAGCAGCCCGACAGTGTTCCAAGAGACCCAGTACTTC. The encoded protein is CASSPTVFQETQYF. The chain carries TRBV7-2 and TRBJ2-5, with D possibly matching TRBD1 (5 bases). Germline V CDR1 and CDR2: SGHTA, FQGNSA. CDR3 size: 14 residues. V was trimmed by 5 bases and J by 1 base, leaving 11 bases between them.

CDR3 sequence reads: CATRTMNYGYTF. The DNA of the CDR3 is TGTGCCACGCGAACAATGAACTATGGCTACACCTTC. This chain links TRBV2 with TRBJ1-2, with D hard to call. The ends were cut back, 10 bases at V and 2 bases at J, with 11 bases in the middle. This CDR3 has 12 amino acids. Germline assignment: CDR1 SNHLY and CDR2 FYNNEI.

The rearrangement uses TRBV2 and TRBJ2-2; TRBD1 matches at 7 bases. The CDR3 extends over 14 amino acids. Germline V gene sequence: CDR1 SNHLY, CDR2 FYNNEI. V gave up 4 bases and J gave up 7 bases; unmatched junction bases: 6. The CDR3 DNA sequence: TGTGCCAGCAGTGGACAGGGTTGGAACGGGGAGCTGTTTTTT. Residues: CASSGQGWNGELFF.

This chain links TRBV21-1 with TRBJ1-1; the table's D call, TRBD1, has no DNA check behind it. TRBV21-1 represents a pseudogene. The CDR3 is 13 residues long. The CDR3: CASSPGQDTEAFF. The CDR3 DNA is TGTGCCAGCAGCCCGGGACAGGACACTGAAGCTTTCTTT.

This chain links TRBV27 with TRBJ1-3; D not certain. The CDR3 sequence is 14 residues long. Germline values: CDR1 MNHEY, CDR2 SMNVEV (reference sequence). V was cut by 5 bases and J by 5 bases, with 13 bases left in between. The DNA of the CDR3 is TGTGCCAGCAGTCCACTGGACTTGAGAAACACCATATATTTT. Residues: CASSPLDLRNTIYF.

CDR3 coding DNA: TGTGCCAGTAGTGAACAGGGTTTTGTCACTGAAGCTTTCTTT. Encoded protein: CASSEQGFVTEAFF. This chain joins TRBV19 and TRBJ1-1; possibly TRBD1 for D (6 bases). The V gene's germline CDR1 is LNHDA and CDR2 SQIVND (reference sequence). This CDR3 contains 14 residues. V was shortened by 5 bases and J by 4 bases, with 14 bases between the two germline ends.

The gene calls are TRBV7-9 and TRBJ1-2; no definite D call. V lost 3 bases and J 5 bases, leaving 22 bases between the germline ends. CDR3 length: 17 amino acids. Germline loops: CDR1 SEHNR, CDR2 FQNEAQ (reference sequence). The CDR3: CASSFPGLEPNSYGYTF. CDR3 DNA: TGTGCCAGCAGCTTCCCCGGACTCGAACCCAATTCTTATGGCTACACCTTC.

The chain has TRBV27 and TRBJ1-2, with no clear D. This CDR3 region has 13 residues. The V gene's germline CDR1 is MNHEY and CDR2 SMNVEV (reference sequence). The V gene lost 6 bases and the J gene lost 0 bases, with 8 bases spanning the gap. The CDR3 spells CASRGRANYGYTF. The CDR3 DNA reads TGTGCCAGCAGAGGAAGAGCTAACTATGGCTACACCTTC.

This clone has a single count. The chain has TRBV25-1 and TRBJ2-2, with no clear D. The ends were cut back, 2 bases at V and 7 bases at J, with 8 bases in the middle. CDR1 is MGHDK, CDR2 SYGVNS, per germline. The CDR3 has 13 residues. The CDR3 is CASSESGSGELFF. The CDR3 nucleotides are TGTGCCAGCAGTGAAAGTGGTAGCGGGGAGCTGTTTTTT. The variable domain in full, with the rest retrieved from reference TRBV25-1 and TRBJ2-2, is EADIYQTPRYLVIGTGKKITLECSQTMGHDKMYWYQQDPGMELHLIHYSYGVNSTEKGDLSSESTVSRIRTEHFPLTLESARPSHTSQYLCASSESGSGELFFGEGSRLTVL.